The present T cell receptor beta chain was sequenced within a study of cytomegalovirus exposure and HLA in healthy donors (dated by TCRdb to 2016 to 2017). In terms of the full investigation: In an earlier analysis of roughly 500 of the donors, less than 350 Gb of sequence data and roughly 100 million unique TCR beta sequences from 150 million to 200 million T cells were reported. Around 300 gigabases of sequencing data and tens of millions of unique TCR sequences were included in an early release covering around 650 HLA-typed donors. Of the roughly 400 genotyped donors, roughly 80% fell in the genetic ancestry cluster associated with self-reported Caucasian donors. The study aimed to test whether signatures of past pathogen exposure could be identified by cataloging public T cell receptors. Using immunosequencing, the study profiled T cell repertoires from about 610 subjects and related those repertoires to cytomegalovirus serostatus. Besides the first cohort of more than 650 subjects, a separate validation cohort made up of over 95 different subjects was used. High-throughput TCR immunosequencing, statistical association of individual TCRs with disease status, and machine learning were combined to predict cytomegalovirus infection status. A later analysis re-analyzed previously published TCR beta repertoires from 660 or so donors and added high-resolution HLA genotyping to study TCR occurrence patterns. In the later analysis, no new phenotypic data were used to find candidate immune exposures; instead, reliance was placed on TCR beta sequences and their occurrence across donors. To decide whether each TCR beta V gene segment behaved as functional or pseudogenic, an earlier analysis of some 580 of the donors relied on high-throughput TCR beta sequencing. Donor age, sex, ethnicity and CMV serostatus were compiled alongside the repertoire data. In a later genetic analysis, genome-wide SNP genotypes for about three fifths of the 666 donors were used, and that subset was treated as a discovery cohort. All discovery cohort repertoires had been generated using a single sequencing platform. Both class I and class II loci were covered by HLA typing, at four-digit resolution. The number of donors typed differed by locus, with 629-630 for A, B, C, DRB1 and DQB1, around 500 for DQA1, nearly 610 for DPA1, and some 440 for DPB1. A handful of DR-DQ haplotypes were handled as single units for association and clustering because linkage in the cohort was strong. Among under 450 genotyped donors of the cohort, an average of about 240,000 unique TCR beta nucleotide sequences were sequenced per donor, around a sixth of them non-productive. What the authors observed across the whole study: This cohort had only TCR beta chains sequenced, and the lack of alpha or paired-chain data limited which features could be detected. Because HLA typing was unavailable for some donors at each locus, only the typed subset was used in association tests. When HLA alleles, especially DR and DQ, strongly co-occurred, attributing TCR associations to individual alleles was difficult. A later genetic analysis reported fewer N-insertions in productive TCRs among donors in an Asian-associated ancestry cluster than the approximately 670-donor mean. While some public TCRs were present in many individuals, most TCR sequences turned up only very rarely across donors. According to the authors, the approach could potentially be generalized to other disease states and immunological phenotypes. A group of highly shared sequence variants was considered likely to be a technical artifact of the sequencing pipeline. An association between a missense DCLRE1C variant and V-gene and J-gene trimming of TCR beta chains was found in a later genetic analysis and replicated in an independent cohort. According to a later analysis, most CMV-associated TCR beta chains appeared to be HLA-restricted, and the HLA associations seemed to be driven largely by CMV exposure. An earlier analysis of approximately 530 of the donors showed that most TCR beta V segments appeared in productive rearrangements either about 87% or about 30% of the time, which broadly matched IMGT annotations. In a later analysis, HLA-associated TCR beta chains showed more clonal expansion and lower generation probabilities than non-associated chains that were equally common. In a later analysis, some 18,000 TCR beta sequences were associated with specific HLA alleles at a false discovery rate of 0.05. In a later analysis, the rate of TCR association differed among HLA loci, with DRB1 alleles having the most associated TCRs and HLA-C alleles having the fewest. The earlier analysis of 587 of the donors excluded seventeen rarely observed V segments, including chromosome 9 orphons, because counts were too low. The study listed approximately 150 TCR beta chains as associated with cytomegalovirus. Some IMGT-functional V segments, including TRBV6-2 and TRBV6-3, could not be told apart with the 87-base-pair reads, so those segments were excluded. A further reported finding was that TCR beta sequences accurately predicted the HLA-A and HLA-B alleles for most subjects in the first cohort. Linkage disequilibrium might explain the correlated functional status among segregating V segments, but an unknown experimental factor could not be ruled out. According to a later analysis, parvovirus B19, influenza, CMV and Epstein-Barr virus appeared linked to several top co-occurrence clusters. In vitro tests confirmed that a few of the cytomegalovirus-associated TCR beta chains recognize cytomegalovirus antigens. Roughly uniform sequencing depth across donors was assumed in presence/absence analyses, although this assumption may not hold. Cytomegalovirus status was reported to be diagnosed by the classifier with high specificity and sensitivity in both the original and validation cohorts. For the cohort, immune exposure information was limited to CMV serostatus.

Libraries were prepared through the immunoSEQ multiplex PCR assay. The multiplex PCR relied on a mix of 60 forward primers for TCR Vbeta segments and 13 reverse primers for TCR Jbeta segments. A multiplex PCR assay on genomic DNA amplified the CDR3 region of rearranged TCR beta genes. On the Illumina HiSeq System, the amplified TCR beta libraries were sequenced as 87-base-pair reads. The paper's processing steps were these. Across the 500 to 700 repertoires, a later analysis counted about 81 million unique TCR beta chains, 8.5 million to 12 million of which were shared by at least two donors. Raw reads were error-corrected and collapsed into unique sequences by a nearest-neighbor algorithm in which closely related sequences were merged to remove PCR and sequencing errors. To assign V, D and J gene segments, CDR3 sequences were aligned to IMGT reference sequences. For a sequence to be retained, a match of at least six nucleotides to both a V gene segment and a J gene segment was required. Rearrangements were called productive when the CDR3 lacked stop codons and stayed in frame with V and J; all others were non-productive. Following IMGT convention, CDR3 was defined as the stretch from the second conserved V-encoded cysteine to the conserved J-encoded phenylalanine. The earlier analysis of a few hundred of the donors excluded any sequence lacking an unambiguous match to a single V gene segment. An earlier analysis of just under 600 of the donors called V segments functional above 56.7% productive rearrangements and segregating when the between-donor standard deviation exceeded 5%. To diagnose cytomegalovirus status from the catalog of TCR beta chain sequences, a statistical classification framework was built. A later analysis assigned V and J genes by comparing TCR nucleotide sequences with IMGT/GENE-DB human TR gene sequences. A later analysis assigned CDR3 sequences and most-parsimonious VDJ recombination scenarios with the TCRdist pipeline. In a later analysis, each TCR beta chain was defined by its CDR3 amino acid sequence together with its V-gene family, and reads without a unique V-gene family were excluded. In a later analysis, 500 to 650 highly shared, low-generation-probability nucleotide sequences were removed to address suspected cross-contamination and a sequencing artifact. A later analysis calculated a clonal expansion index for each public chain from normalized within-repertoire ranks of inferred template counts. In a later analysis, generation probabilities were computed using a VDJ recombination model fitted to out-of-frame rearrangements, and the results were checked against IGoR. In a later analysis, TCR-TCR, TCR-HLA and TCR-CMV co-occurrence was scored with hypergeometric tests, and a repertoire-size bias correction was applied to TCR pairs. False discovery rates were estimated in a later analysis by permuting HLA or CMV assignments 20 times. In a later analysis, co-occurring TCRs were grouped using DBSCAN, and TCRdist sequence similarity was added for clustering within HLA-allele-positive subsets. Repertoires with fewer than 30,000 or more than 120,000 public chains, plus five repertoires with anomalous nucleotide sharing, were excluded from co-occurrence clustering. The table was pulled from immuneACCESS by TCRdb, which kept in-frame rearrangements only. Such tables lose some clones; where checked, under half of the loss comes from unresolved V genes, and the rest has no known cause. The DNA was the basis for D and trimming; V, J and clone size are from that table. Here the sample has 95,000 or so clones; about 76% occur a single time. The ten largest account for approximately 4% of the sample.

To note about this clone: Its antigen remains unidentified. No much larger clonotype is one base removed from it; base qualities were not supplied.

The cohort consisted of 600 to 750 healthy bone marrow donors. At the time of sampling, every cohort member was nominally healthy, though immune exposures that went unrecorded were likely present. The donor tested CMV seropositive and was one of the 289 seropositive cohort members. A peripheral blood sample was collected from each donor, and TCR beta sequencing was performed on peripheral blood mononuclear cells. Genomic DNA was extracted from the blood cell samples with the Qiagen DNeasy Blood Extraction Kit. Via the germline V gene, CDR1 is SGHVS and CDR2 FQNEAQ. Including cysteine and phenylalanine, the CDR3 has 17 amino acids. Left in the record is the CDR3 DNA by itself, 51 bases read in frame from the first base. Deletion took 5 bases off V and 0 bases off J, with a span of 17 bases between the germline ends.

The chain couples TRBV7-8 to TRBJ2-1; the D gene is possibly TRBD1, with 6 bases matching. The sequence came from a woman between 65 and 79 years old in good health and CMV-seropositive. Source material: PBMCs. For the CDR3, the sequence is CASSPIRQDSSYNEQFF. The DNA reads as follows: TGTGCCAGCAGCCCCATAAGACAGGACAGCTCCTACAATGAGCAGTTCTTC.